These 26 T cell receptor beta chains originate from one sample sequenced in a study of cytomegalovirus exposure and HLA in healthy donors. The PCR ran on 60 Vbeta and 13 Jbeta primers. Clones were sequenced by immunoSEQ multiplex PCR, and TCRdb holds only the in-frame ones, with some missing. The sample records over 60,000 clones, around 75% being singletons. The sample taken for sequencing was PBMCs. These receptors were collected from a man between 70 and 80 years old in good health and CMV-seronegative.

About this clone: The junction does not match germline at one end; this may be a read error. This specimen includes other DNA sequences encoding the same CDR3. This sequence joins TRBV19 and TRBJ1-6; TRBD1 matches at 8 bases. Germline V gene data show CDR1 as LNHDA and CDR2 as SQIVND (reference sequence). CDR3 length: 14 amino acids. CDR3 sequence: CASSQGQDNSPLHF. The DNA for the CDR3 is TGTGCCAGTTCCCAGGGACAGGATAATTCCCCCCTCCACTTT.

The chain carries TRBV6-5 and TRBJ1-4; a weak D match, TRBD1 (5 bases). The germline V and J ends were trimmed by 0 bases and 8 bases, with 13 bases remaining between them. Germline V gives CDR1 MNHEY, CDR2 SVGAGI. CDR3 length: 15 amino acids. This CDR3 is CASSYSGQIREKLFF. The CDR3 nucleotides are TGTGCCAGCAGTTACTCGGGGCAGATTAGAGAAAAACTGTTTTTT.

This chain connects TRBV11-2 to TRBJ2-5; 7 bases line up with TRBD2. CDR1 is SGHAT and CDR2 is FQNNGV in the germline V gene. This CDR3 spans 15 amino acids. V gave up 1 base and J gave up 4 bases; unmatched junction bases: 6. The CDR3: CASSLVGGNGETQYF. The DNA for the CDR3 is TGTGCCAGCAGCTTAGTGGGGGGGAATGGAGAGACCCAGTACTTC.

This clone occurred a few times. The chain uses TRBV11-2 and TRBJ1-5; 8 bases agree with TRBD1. Germline trimming cut 5 bases from V and 11 bases from J; bases unmatched to any gene: 8. From germline, CDR1 is SGHAT and CDR2 FQNNGV. The CDR3 totals 13 residues. The CDR3: CASSQDRAGAQHF. The CDR3 DNA reads TGTGCCAGCAGCCAGGACAGGGCAGGGGCCCAGCATTTT.

This clone was recorded many times. J is TRBJ1-5 and V is TRBV2; 7 bases fit TRBD1. Germline V gene sequence: CDR1 SNHLY, CDR2 FYNNEI. The CDR3 covers 14 residues. Unmatched junction bases numbered 7, after V lost 5 bases and J lost 6 bases. Here the CDR3 DNA reads TGTGCCAGCAGTCCCGGACAGGAGACTCAGCCCCAGCATTTT. Encoded protein: CASSPGQETQPQHF.

As regards this clone: Because the CDR3 is missing its conserved closing phenylalanine or tryptophan, this is likely a read error. The V call is TRBV11-2, the J call TRBJ1-6; TRBD1 matches 9 bases. V lost 5 bases and J lost 9; bases outside the gene matches: 11. In germline, CDR1 is SGHAT, CDR2 FQNNGV. The CDR3 spans 16 residues. CDR3 DNA sequence: TGTGCCAGCAGCGCCCGGACAGGGGATGTTGGTTCACCCCTCCACTCT. It encodes CASSARTGDVGSPLHS.

The genes are TRBV5-1 and TRBJ1-4; 7 bases align to TRBD1. Germline V gives CDR1 SGHRS, CDR2 YFSETQ. V shed 0 bases, J shed 8 bases, and the junction held 10 bases outside the gene matches. The CDR3 has 16 residues. The chain's CDR3 is CASSLGIGGTEEKLFF. The DNA for the CDR3 is TGCGCCAGCAGCTTGGGGATCGGCGGGACAGAAGAAAAACTGTTTTTT.

This clone was recorded once. This sequence joins TRBV29-1 and TRBJ1-1, with D perhaps TRBD1 (5 bases). Germline V gene sequence: CDR1 SQVTM, CDR2 ANQGSEA. There are 12 residues in the CDR3. V was cut by 5 bases and J by 0 bases, with 7 bases left in between. The CDR3 reads CSVRGLNTEAFF. CDR3 coding DNA: TGCAGCGTTCGGGGGTTGAACACTGAAGCTTTCTTT. The full variable domain, with the rest looked up from reference TRBV29-1 and TRBJ1-1, is SAVISQKPSRDICQRGTSLTIQCQVDSQVTMMFWYRQQPGQSLTLIATANQGSEATYESGFVIDKFPISRPNLTFSTLTVSNMSPEDSSIYLCSVRGLNTEAFFGQGTRLTVV.

This clone was picked up a small number of times. The chain recombines TRBV18 with TRBJ2-1, with D unclear. The CDR3 spans 13 residues. Germline V gives CDR1 KGHSH, CDR2 LQKENI. The germline V and J ends were trimmed by 0 bases and 9 bases, with 9 bases remaining between them. The CDR3 sequence: CASSPPSDPEQFF. CDR3 DNA: TGTGCCAGCTCACCACCGTCAGATCCTGAGCAGTTCTTC.

This chain uses TRBV10-3 with TRBJ1-1, with D perhaps TRBD1 (6 bases). V lost 6 bases to trimming and J lost 7 bases, with 15 bases between them. Looked up from germline, CDR1 is ENHRY and CDR2 is SYGVKD. The CDR3 is 13 amino acids. CDR3 in amino acids: CAIRVGTSVEAFF. The CDR3 DNA is TGTGCCATCAGAGTCGGGACAAGTGTTGAAGCTTTCTTT.

Notes on this clone: The junction does not match germline at one end; this may be a read error. This sequence joins TRBV7-9 and TRBJ2-7, with D possibly matching TRBD1 (5 bases). This CDR3 contains 17 residues. CDR1 and CDR2 from the germline V gene are SEHNR and FQNEAQ (reference sequence). The CDR3 spells CSSSLGRSGHLTYEQYF. CDR3 sequence (DNA): TGTTCCAGCAGCTTAGGAAGATCAGGGCATCTAACCTACGAGCAGTACTTC.

The V and J genes are TRBV9 and TRBJ1-4; no firm D call. The CDR3 runs to 14 residues. V was cut by 4 bases and J by 0 bases, with 7 bases left in between. Germline V gives CDR1 SGDLS, CDR2 YYNGEE. The CDR3 bases are TGTGCCAGCAGCCCGGAGGCAACTAATGAAAAACTGTTTTTT. It is translated as CASSPEATNEKLFF.

V and J are TRBV7-2 and TRBJ2-7; 7 bases are a match to TRBD2. Trimming at V came to 5 bases and at J to 0 bases, leaving 10 bases not matched to a gene. CDR1 is SGHTA and CDR2 is FQGNSA in the germline V gene. There are 16 residues in the CDR3. This CDR3 is CASSQSSGMSSYEQYF. CDR3 DNA: TGTGCCAGCAGCCAGTCCAGCGGGATGAGCTCCTACGAGCAGTACTTC.

The gene calls are TRBV19 and TRBJ1-1; D gene unclear. V lost 6 bases, J lost 5 bases, and 13 bases lay in between. Looked up from germline, CDR1 is LNHDA and CDR2 is SQIVND (reference sequence). CDR3 size: 13 residues. The CDR3 DNA reads as TGTGCCAGTAGGAGGGAAAGTCGGACTGAAGCTTTCTTT. As protein: CASRRESRTEAFF.

This clone has only a few counts. The chain couples TRBV5-1 to TRBJ1-2, with 8 bases lining up with TRBD1. Trimming removed 0 bases from V and 4 bases from J; junction bases left unmatched: 5. The CDR3 totals 15 residues. Germline CDR1 is SGHRS and CDR2 is YFSETQ. The CDR3 sequence: CASSLEIGTGYGYTF. The CDR3 DNA sequence: TGCGCCAGCAGCTTGGAAATTGGGACAGGCTATGGCTACACCTTC. The variable domain in full, completed from reference TRBV5-1 and TRBJ1-2, reads KAGVTQTPRYLIKTRGQQVTLSCSPISGHRSVSWYQQTPGQGLQFLFEYFSETQRNKGNFPGRFSGRQFSNSRSEMNVSTLELGDSALYLCASSLEIGTGYGYTFGSGTRLTVV.

V is TRBV6-1 and J is TRBJ2-3; 8 bases are shared with TRBD2. Losses at the gene ends were 7 bases for V and 8 bases for J; bases not matched to a gene: 11. There are 14 residues in the CDR3. CDR1 MNHNS and CDR2 SASEGT come from the germline V gene. CDR3 DNA: TGTGCCAGCAAGGGAGCGGGAGATTTAGGTACGCAGTATTTT. Residues: CASKGAGDLGTQYF.

The chain joins TRBV11-2 to TRBJ2-3; the D gene is possibly TRBD2 (5 bases). With 5 bases removed from V and 2 bases from J, the gap between germline ends came to 20 bases. The CDR3 loop spans 17 amino acids. The germline V gene has CDR1 SGHAT and CDR2 FQNNGV. As DNA, the CDR3 is TGTGCCAGCAGCCTCGGCGCGGGTCCGACTTTCACAGATACGCAGTATTTT. Its protein is CASSLGAGPTFTDTQYF.

The chain joins TRBV30 to TRBJ2-7; D possibly corresponds to TRBD1 (5 bases). Germline CDR1 and CDR2: GTSNPN and SVGIG (reference sequence). V shed 3 bases and J shed 2 bases, with 11 bases lying between them. This CDR3 is built from 13 residues. This CDR3 is CAWSVDSTYEQYF. In DNA, the CDR3 is TGTGCCTGGAGCGTAGACAGTACCTACGAGCAGTACTTC. Complete variable domain (other parts from reference TRBV30 and TRBJ2-7): SQTIHQWPATLVQPVGSPLSLECTVEGTSNPNLYWYRQAAGRGLQLLFYSVGIGQISSEVPQNLSASRPQDRQFILSSKKLLLSDSGFYLCAWSVDSTYEQYFGPGTRLTVT.

This clone was seen more than once but under ten times. V and J are TRBV5-1 and TRBJ1-4; 10 bases line up with TRBD1. V was clipped by 3 bases and J by 6 bases; unmatched bases: 2. Germline assignment: CDR1 SGHRS and CDR2 YFSETQ. This CDR3 comprises 14 residues. The CDR3, as DNA: TGCGCCAGCAGCTCCGGGACAGGGGATGAAAAACTGTTTTTT. The encoded protein is CASSSGTGDEKLFF.

Here the CDR3 reads CASSIRQGPAKNIQYF. The CDR3 DNA sequence: TGTGCCAGCAGCATAAGACAGGGGCCAGCCAAAAACATTCAGTACTTC. The rearrangement links TRBV21-1 to TRBJ2-4; the tabulated D call, TRBD1, remains unverified against the DNA. TRBV21-1 is labeled a pseudogene. This CDR3 is built from 16 residues.

This clone was seen a handful of times. V and J are TRBV19 and TRBJ2-7; possibly TRBD1 for D (5 bases). Trimming cost V 3 bases and J 3 bases, with 12 bases left between them. CDR1 and CDR2 from the germline V gene are LNHDA and SQIVND (reference sequence). The CDR3 consists of 14 residues. This chain's CDR3 is CASSIQGSSYEQYF. The CDR3 DNA follows: TGTGCCAGTAGTATTCAGGGATCAAGCTACGAGCAGTACTTC. Based on the CDR3 plus reference TRBV19 and TRBJ2-7, the full variable domain is DGGITQSPKYLFRKEGQNVTLSCEQNLNHDAMYWYRQDPGQGLRLIYYSQIVNDFQKGDIAEGYSVSREKKESFPLTVTSAQKNPTAFYLCASSIQGSSYEQYFGPGTRLTVT.

This clone has a single count. The chain carries TRBV11-2 and TRBJ1-6; a possible D gene is TRBD1 (6 bases). The V end was cut by 4 bases, the J end by 12 bases, with 13 bases between. Germline CDR1 is SGHAT and CDR2 is FQNNGV. The CDR3 sequence is 13 residues long. The CDR3 loop reads CASSSGQDRPLHF. The CDR3, as DNA: TGTGCCAGCAGCTCCGGGCAGGACAGACCCCTCCACTTT.

V usage is TRBV29-1 and J usage is TRBJ1-1; no definite D call. V was clipped by 7 bases and J by 1 base, with 10 bases between them. Germline CDR1 reads SQVTM; CDR2 reads ANQGSEA. The CDR3 is 12 amino acids. This CDR3 is CSARGSNTEAFF. Here the CDR3 DNA reads TGCAGCGCCCGAGGGTCGAACACTGAAGCTTTCTTT.

This clone was found once. V is TRBV7-6 and J is TRBJ2-7; 12 nucleotides line up with TRBD2. J was trimmed by 6 bases and V by 1 base; bases with no gene match: 7. The V gene's germline CDR1 is SGHVS and CDR2 FNYEAQ. The CDR3 is 16 amino acids. The CDR3 spells CASSLGGLAGTAEQYF. The DNA for the CDR3 is TGTGCCAGCAGCTTAGGAGGACTAGCGGGAACGGCCGAGCAGTACTTC.

This clone was picked up one time. J is TRBJ2-1 and V is TRBV10-3, with D possibly matching TRBD2 (5 bases). There are 15 residues in the CDR3. CDR1 is ENHRY and CDR2 is SYGVKD in the germline V gene. V lost 10 bases and J 4 bases, leaving 20 bases between the germline ends. The CDR3 bases are TGTGCCACATCGGCGAGCGGAGGAACTTACAATGAGCAGTTCTTC. The encoded protein is CATSASGGTYNEQFF.

The V and J genes are TRBV5-5 and TRBJ2-7; D uncertain. V dropped 0 bases and J dropped 0 bases, with 7 bases sitting between them. CDR3 length equals 14 residues. Germline values: CDR1 SGHKS, CDR2 YYEKEE (reference sequence). CDR3 in amino acids: CASSLGLLSYEQYF. CDR3 sequence (DNA): TGTGCCAGCAGCTTGGGTCTCCTCTCCTACGAGCAGTACTTC.